This TCR delta chain is from a study of human gamma delta and Vdelta1 T cells (dated by TCRdb to the late 2010s). Concerning the study at large: The study investigated Delta One T cells, Vd1+ gamma-delta T cells, as cytotoxic effectors against acute myeloid leukemia.

The library was made by PCR. The sequencer was an Illumina MiSeq. TCRdb called clones from the public reads with CATT, and repeated DNA sequences were later combined into one row. The sample profile shows thousands of delta-chain clones; over 30% of them were found once. The ten largest make up about 6% of the sample. Points on this clone: What antigen it recognizes has not been identified. Base qualities are not recorded, but no much larger clone differs from it by a single base.

As encoded in the germline V gene, CDR1 is TSWWSYY while CDR2 is QGS. From cysteine to phenylalanine, the CDR3 is 14 amino acids long. The retained sequence is limited to the CDR3, 42 bases, with the frame set at the first base. V is pared back by 4 bases and J by 3 bases, with 12 bases lying between the germline termini. Study-wide conclusions, independent of this receptor: Delta One T cells were reported to be polyclonal and to show broad cytotoxic targeting of acute myeloid leukemia.

The chain was built from TRDV1 and TRDJ1, with an unclear D gene assignment. This clonotype was obtained from a human donor in good health. Sequenced sample: Vdelta1 gamma-delta T cells from blood grown in culture (DOT cells). Reading the label with the study, this specimen's cell subset or site is: Delta One T cells, in vitro expanded/differentiated Vd1+ gamma-delta T cells. The CDR3 corresponds to CALGVYALADKLIF. DNA sequence: TGTGCTCTTGGGGTCTACGCCCTGGCCGATAAACTCATCTTT.